This T cell receptor (beta chain) was captured in a study of T-cell memory formation after mild COVID-19. Overall study: Largely, TCR clusters stayed within a single donor. The study's findings and limits: Within pre-infection memory, some responding clones were found, suggesting cross-reactive memory joined. Confirmation of SARS-CoV-2 specificity was lacking for second-wave clones peaking day 37.

Researchers used 5'RACE with constant-segment primers to make TCR alpha and TCR beta cDNA libraries that carry sample barcodes and UMIs. MiXCR, run by TCRdb on the 5' RACE reads, gives a single entry per CDR3 protein. This repertoire shows 300,000 to 400,000 distinct CDR3 sequences, under 25% found once; its top ten account for approximately 13%. The CDR3 loop spans 13 amino acids. Deletions cut 5 bases from V and 6 bases from J, with 10 bases between. Comments on this clonotype: No antigen is known for it.

The specimen was PBMCs or a T cell subset sorted from them (not recorded which). This receptor was obtained from an adult woman who had mild COVID-19 (a few samples of this study predate the infection). Cell type and time point are not known. This rearrangement joins TRBV12-3 or TRBV12-4 to TRBJ2-2; D ambiguous. The CDR3 DNA sequence: TGTGCCAGCAGTCCCCAAAGGGCCGGGGAGCTGTTTTTT. Translating gives CASSPQRAGELFF.